This TCR beta chain was recovered during a study of cytomegalovirus exposure and HLA in healthy donors. General observations from the study: Cytomegalovirus-associated status was assigned to about 160 TCR beta chains. Rarity marked most TCR sequences, yet some public TCRs occurred in many donors. For cytomegalovirus status, the classifier reportedly gave diagnoses with high specificity and sensitivity.

The sample holds a few counts of this clone. The antigen remains unidentified. Germline values: CDR1 SGHTA, CDR2 FQGNSA. V was pared by 8 bases and J by 4 bases, with 8 bases of the junction left unmatched. The CDR3 length is 13 residues. Separate from the roughly 670-subject first cohort, the roughly 120-subject validation cohort was the one that the donors belonged to. Data came from immunoSEQ multiplex PCR; TCRdb stores just in-frame clones and leaves some out. The top ten clones hold around 7% of a sample with approximately 200,000 clones, 75% to 90% of them seen once. The receptor's source is a man younger than 30 in good health and CMV-seropositive. The sample consisted of PBMCs. This chain connects TRBV7-2 to TRBJ2-7; 7 positions match TRBD2. This CDR3 reads CASAWTSAYEQYF. DNA for the CDR3: TGTGCCAGCGCTTGGACTAGTGCGTACGAGCAGTACTTC.